The clone carrying this TCR beta chain was counted at least ten times. The data stem from a study of T-cell reconstitution after alpha-beta-depleted transplantation in children. V was trimmed by 5 bases and J by 2 bases, leaving 5 bases between them. This CDR3 contains 12 residues. As it was prepared, the TCRbeta library received unique molecular identifiers. Each CDR3 protein gets one entry after TCRdb re-called the PCR reads with MiXCR. The sample shows 350,000 to 450,000 distinct CDR3 sequences, 13% of them seen only once. The V and J genes are TRBV12-3 or TRBV12-4 and TRBJ2-3; D is uncertain. This TCR was sampled from a human donor who donated a stem cell graft to a child with Fanconi anemia. This material consisted of PBMCs, taken from the stem cell graft. CDR3 sequence reads: CASSHSTDTQYF. DNA of the CDR3: TGTGCCAGCAGTCACTCCACAGATACGCAGTATTTT.